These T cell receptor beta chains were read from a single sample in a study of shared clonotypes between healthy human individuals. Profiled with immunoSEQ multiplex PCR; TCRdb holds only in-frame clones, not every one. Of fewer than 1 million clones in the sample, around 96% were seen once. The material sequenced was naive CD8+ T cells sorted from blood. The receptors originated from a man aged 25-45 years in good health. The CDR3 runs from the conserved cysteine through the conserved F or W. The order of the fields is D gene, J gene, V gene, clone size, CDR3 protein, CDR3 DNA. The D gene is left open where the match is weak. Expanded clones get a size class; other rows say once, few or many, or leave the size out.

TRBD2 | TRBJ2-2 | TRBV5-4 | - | CASSYGLAGGGGELFF | TGTGCCAGCAGCTACGGACTAGCGGGAGGAGGCGGGGAGCTGTTTTTT
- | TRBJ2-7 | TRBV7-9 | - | CASNQRLVPLWNEQYF | TGTGCCAGCAACCAAAGACTAGTCCCCCTCTGGAACGAGCAGTACTTC
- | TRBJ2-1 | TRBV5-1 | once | CATKENGDPRREQFF | TGCGCCACCAAGGAGAATGGGGATCCCCGAAGGGAGCAGTTCTTC
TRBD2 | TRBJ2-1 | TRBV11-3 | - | CASSSHTSGSSQYNEQFF | TGTGCCAGCAGTTCCCACACTAGCGGGTCCTCCCAATACAATGAGCAGTTCTTC
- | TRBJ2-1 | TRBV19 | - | CASSMIDSSTNEQFF | TGTGCCAGTAGTATGATTGATAGTTCAACCAATGAGCAGTTCTTC
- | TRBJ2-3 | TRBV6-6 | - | CASSYRAGGDTQYF | TGTGCCAGCAGTTACCGAGCTGGGGGAGATACGCAGTATTTT
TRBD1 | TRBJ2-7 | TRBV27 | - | CASSTTGQLTYEQYF | TGTGCCAGCAGTACCACGGGACAGCTAACCTACGAGCAGTACTTC
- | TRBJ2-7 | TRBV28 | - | CASRPGLSYEQYF | TGTGCCAGCAGGCCAGGGCTTTCCTACGAGCAGTACTTC
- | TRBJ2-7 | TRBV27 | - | CASSLGAGVPYEQYF | TGTGCCAGCAGTCTGGGGGCAGGGGTTCCCTACGAGCAGTACTTC
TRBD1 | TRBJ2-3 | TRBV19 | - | CASSNRDRETDTQYF | TGTGCCAGTAGTAACCGGGACAGGGAGACAGATACGCAGTATTTT
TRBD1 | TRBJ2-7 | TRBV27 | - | CASSVGQGVVYEQYF | TGTGCCAGCAGTGTAGGACAGGGGGTTGTCTACGAGCAGTACTTC
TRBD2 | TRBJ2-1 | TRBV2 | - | CASSESIRETSAYNEQFF | TGTGCCAGCAGTGAGAGTATTAGGGAGACTAGCGCCTACAATGAGCAGTTCTTC
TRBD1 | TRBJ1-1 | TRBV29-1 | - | CSAWTGRNTEAFF | TGCAGCGCCTGGACAGGGAGGAACACTGAAGCTTTCTTT
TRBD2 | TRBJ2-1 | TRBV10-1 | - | CASSELEREAAQFF | TGCGCCAGCAGTGAACTAGAGCGGGAGGCCGCACAGTTCTTC
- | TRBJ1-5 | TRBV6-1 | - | CASSEGAGEWNQPQHF | TGTGCCAGCAGTGAAGGGGCGGGGGAATGGAATCAGCCCCAGCATTTT
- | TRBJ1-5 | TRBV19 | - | CASSIFGNSNQPQHF | TGTGCCAGTAGTATCTTTGGAAATAGCAATCAGCCCCAGCATTTT
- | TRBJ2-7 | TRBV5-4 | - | CASSFGRGTAEQYF | TGTGCCAGCAGCTTCGGGCGTGGGACGGCCGAGCAGTACTTC
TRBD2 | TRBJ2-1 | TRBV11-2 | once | CASNGLAGGNEQFF | TGTGCCAGCAACGGACTAGCGGGAGGGAATGAGCAGTTCTTC
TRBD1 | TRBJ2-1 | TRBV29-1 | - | CSAETGGNGNEQFF | TGCAGCGCCGAGACAGGGGGGAATGGGAATGAGCAGTTCTTC
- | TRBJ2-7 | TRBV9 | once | CASSVSGSTNEQYF | TGTGCCAGCAGCGTATCGGGAAGTACCAACGAGCAGTACTTC
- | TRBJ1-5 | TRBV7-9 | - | CASSLEGVQPQHF | TGTGCCAGCAGCTTAGAGGGGGTTCAGCCCCAGCATTTT
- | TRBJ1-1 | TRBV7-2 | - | CASSTTPQGFDTEAFF | TGTGCCAGCAGCACTACTCCACAGGGCTTTGACACTGAAGCTTTCTTT
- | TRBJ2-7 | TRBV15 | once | CATSRRTGGAYEQYF | TGTGCCACCAGCAGGAGAACAGGGGGGGCCTACGAGCAGTACTTC
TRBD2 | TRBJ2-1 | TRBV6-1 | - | CASILGRTSGYEQFF | TGTGCCAGCATCCTAGGGAGGACTAGCGGGTACGAGCAGTTCTTC
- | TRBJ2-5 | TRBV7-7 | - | CASSLVLQETQYF | TGTGCCAGCAGCTTAGTGTTACAAGAGACCCAGTACTTC
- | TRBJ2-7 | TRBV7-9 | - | CASSPRGGGEQYF | TGTGCCAGCAGCCCAAGGGGTGGGGGCGAGCAGTACTTC